One sample yielded the 24 T cell receptor beta chains listed below, sequenced in a study of cytomegalovirus exposure and HLA in healthy donors. Using immunoSEQ multiplex PCR, the repertoire was profiled, and TCRdb retains in-frame clones only, with some absent. Among fewer than 200,000 clones listed, about 89% were seen once. Sequencing was done on a sample of PBMCs. The source of these receptors is a man younger than 40 in good health and CMV-seropositive.

A single count supports this clone. The chain uses TRBV2 and TRBJ2-6; TRBD2 is a possible D gene (5 bases). The CDR3 runs to 15 residues. Germline V gene data show CDR1 as SNHLY and CDR2 as FYNNEI. V was trimmed by 3 bases and J by 5 bases, leaving 11 bases between them. The CDR3 sequence is CASSEDGLRANVLTF. Here the CDR3 DNA reads TGTGCCAGCAGTGAGGATGGACTGAGGGCCAACGTCCTGACTTTC.

The genes are TRBV29-1 and TRBJ1-2; no reliable D call. From germline, CDR1 is SQVTM and CDR2 ANQGSEA. The length of the CDR3 is 11 residues. V was trimmed by 4 bases and J by 5 bases, leaving 8 bases between them. The CDR3, as DNA: TGCAGCGTTGCGGGTTATTATGGCTACACCTTC. It is translated as CSVAGYYGYTF.

This clone was counted once. The V and J genes are TRBV5-1 and TRBJ2-7, with TRBD1 matching 8 bases. V shed 4 bases, J shed 3 bases, and the junction held 3 bases outside the gene matches. Germline V gene lookup returns CDR1 SGHRS and CDR2 YFSETQ. The CDR3 loop spans 13 amino acids. CDR3 sequence reads: CASSPDRGYEQYF. The DNA for the CDR3 is TGCGCCAGCAGCCCCGACAGGGGCTACGAGCAGTACTTC. Filled out from reference TRBV5-1 and TRBJ2-7, the complete variable domain reads KAGVTQTPRYLIKTRGQQVTLSCSPISGHRSVSWYQQTPGQGLQFLFEYFSETQRNKGNFPGRFSGRQFSNSRSEMNVSTLELGDSALYLCASSPDRGYEQYFGPGTRLTVT.

The rearrangement links TRBV28 to TRBJ2-7, with D unresolved. Germline values: CDR1 MDHEN, CDR2 SYDVKM. Trimming took 2 bases from V and 6 from J, leaving 8 bases between them. The CDR3 extends over 12 amino acids. CDR3 nucleotides: TGTGCCAGCAGTTTAAATCGACTCGAGCAGTACTTC. It codes for CASSLNRLEQYF.

The chain couples TRBV6-6 to TRBJ2-7; D is perhaps TRBD2 (6 bases). The V and J ends lost 6 bases and 3 bases respectively, with 21 bases between them. CDR1 and CDR2 from the germline V gene are MNHNY and SVGAGI (reference sequence). The CDR3 covers 16 residues. The CDR3 region is CASSYRVVGGNYEQYF. CDR3 coding DNA: TGTGCCAGCAGCTACCGGGTAGTTGGCGGGAACTACGAGCAGTACTTC.

This clone was counted once. V and J are TRBV4-1 and TRBJ2-7; 8 nucleotides agree with TRBD1. Trimming at V came to 3 bases and at J to 3 bases, leaving 7 bases not matched to a gene. Looked up from germline, CDR1 is MGHRA and CDR2 is YSYEKL. The CDR3 sequence is 15 residues long. CDR3 in DNA: TGCGCCAGCAGCCAGTTAGACAGGGGCAACTACGAGCAGTACTTC. Its protein is CASSQLDRGNYEQYF.

The chain carries TRBV30 and TRBJ1-2; tentative D call: TRBD1 (5 bases). V gave up 5 bases and J gave up 3 bases, with 10 bases separating them. The CDR3 extends over 12 amino acids. Germline CDR1 reads GTSNPN; CDR2 reads SVGIG (reference sequence). CDR3 coding DNA: TGTGCCTGGTATACACAGGACTATGGCTACACCTTC. Translating it yields CAWYTQDYGYTF.

V gene TRBV27 combines with J gene TRBJ2-7, with a possible D match to TRBD2 (5 bases). V was cut by 3 bases and J by 6 bases, with 18 bases left in between. Germline lookup yields CDR1 MNHEY and CDR2 SMNVEV (reference sequence). The CDR3 extends over 15 amino acids. The CDR3 sequence is CASSFERRGAGEQYF. CDR3 in DNA: TGTGCCAGCAGTTTCGAGCGTCGGGGAGCAGGCGAGCAGTACTTC.

Ten or more counts support this clone. V usage is TRBV4-2 and J usage is TRBJ1-4, with D tentatively TRBD1 (5 bases). CDR3 length equals 14 residues. Trimming cost V 5 bases and J 5 bases, with 12 bases left between them. Germline V lookup: CDR1 LGHNA, CDR2 YNFKEQ. The CDR3 reads CASSTQGGNEKLFF. For the CDR3, the DNA is TGTGCCAGCAGCACTCAGGGAGGGAATGAAAAACTGTTTTTT.

The chain links TRBV30 to TRBJ1-2; 11 bases agree with TRBD1. With V trimmed by 5 bases and J by 8 bases, 10 bases remained unmatched. Germline CDR1 is GTSNPN and CDR2 is SVGIG (reference sequence). This CDR3 has 14 residues. The CDR3: CAWVGDRGRAGYTF. CDR3 nucleotide sequence: TGTGCCTGGGTGGGGGACAGGGGGAGGGCAGGCTACACCTTC.

The chain combines TRBV28 with TRBJ2-1; D unresolved. The CDR3 loop spans 14 amino acids. V was trimmed by 0 bases and J by 7 bases, leaving 10 bases between them. Per germline, CDR1 MDHEN and CDR2 SYDVKM. The CDR3 reads CASSLWADRNEQFF. The DNA of the CDR3 is TGTGCCAGCAGTTTATGGGCTGATAGGAATGAGCAGTTCTTC. Complete variable domain (other parts from reference TRBV28 and TRBJ2-1): DVKVTQSSRYLVKRTGEKVFLECVQDMDHENMFWYRQDPGLGLRLIYFSYDVKMKEKGDIPEGYSVSREKKERFSLILESASTNQTSMYLCASSLWADRNEQFFGPGTRLTVL.

The chain couples TRBV29-1 to TRBJ2-1; the match to TRBD1 covers 8 bases. This CDR3 region has 15 residues. The germline gives CDR1 SQVTM, CDR2 ANQGSEA. The V and J ends lost 1 base and 2 bases, in that order; junction bases with no gene match: 4. CDR3 in amino acids: CSVEGGRGPYNEQFF. DNA for the CDR3: TGCAGCGTTGAAGGGGGCAGGGGGCCCTACAATGAGCAGTTCTTC.

J is TRBJ1-1 and V is TRBV10-3; no clear D. V lost 5 bases and J 3 bases, leaving 7 bases between the germline ends. This CDR3 has 12 residues. Germline loops: CDR1 ENHRY, CDR2 SYGVKD. As DNA, the CDR3 is TGTGCCATCAGTAGAGAGGACACTGAAGCTTTCTTT. It encodes CAISREDTEAFF.

Notes on this clone: Distinct nucleotide sequences in the sample also encode this CDR3. The chain uses TRBV6-5 and TRBJ2-1; D gene uncertain. V was cut by 0 bases and J by 6 bases, with 3 bases left in between. The CDR3 loop spans 12 amino acids. Germline V CDR1 and CDR2: MNHEY, SVGAGI. The CDR3 region is CASSYSGNEQFF. The CDR3 coding sequence is TGTGCCAGCAGTTACTCAGGCAATGAGCAGTTCTTC.

The chain combines TRBV5-1 with TRBJ2-2; 8 bases align to TRBD2. The CDR3 covers 16 residues. CDR1 and CDR2 (germline): SGHRS, YFSETQ. Unmatched junction bases numbered 2, after V lost 0 bases and J lost 1 base. For the CDR3, the DNA is TGCGCCAGCAGCTTGGTTAGCGGGGAGAACACCGGGGAGCTGTTTTTT. This translates into CASSLVSGENTGELFF.

The chain is built from TRBV13 and TRBJ2-3, with D possibly TRBD1 on 6 matching bases. This CDR3 is 15 amino acids long. The V gene lost 2 bases and the J gene lost 8 bases, with 17 bases spanning the gap. Germline V gives CDR1 PRHDT, CDR2 FYEKMQ (reference sequence). The CDR3, as DNA: TGTGCCAGCAGCTTACAACAGGGCGGTGGTGGTACGCAGTATTTT. Its translation: CASSLQQGGGGTQYF.

The chain uses TRBV6-1 and TRBJ2-7; possible D gene TRBD1, 6 bases. Trimming removed 6 bases from V and 3 bases from J, with 12 bases in between. Germline V lookup: CDR1 MNHNS, CDR2 SASEGT. The CDR3 length is 13 residues. As DNA, the CDR3 is TGTGCCAGCAGAGAACAGGGTTTCTACGAGCAGTACTTC. Translating it yields CASREQGFYEQYF.

The chain links TRBV6-1 to TRBJ2-6, with no clear D. Germline values: CDR1 MNHNS, CDR2 SASEGT. V shed 8 bases and J shed 1 base, with 12 bases lying between them. The CDR3 extends over 15 amino acids. The CDR3 coding sequence is TGTGCCAGCGGAAGACCCGGTTCTGGGGCCAACGTCCTGACTTTC. Its protein is CASGRPGSGANVLTF.

This clone has only a few counts. The chain recombines TRBV5-4 with TRBJ2-7, with D tentatively TRBD2 (6 bases). This CDR3 spans 15 amino acids. Germline V gene lookup returns CDR1 SGHNT and CDR2 YYREEE (reference sequence). Trimming took off 4 bases at V and 2 bases at J, with 16 bases between the two ends. The CDR3 DNA follows: TGTGCCAGCAGCATAACGATCGGGGAGGCCTACGAGCAGTACTTC. Protein product: CASSITIGEAYEQYF.

The chain carries TRBV6-6 and TRBJ2-7; 10 bases agree with TRBD1. Per the germline V gene, CDR1 is MNHNY and CDR2 is SVGAGI (reference sequence). After removal of 2 bases from V and 4 bases from J, the junction contained 5 bases not matched to a gene. This CDR3 is 15 amino acids long. The CDR3 coding sequence is TGTGCCAGCAGTTACGTGGGACAGGGGCGGTACGAGCAGTACTTC. Encoded protein: CASSYVGQGRYEQYF.

The J gene is TRBJ2-2, the V gene TRBV9, with D maybe TRBD2 (7 bases). V was trimmed by 3 bases and J by 2 bases, leaving 23 bases between them. The CDR3 spans 19 residues. Germline loops: CDR1 SGDLS, CDR2 YYNGEE. CDR3 protein: CASSADPVGGALNTGELFF. The DNA for the CDR3 is TGTGCCAGCAGCGCCGACCCGGTAGGGGGGGCGCTTAACACCGGGGAGCTGTTTTTT.

J is TRBJ2-5 and V is TRBV5-4; TRBD2 agrees at 7 bases. Per the germline V gene, CDR1 is SGHNT and CDR2 is YYREEE (reference sequence). V dropped 2 bases and J dropped 1; count of bases not matched to a gene: 5. The CDR3 consists of 15 residues. The CDR3 DNA reads as TGTGCCAGCAGCTTCAGCGGGAACCTCCAAGAGACCCAGTACTTC. Its protein is CASSFSGNLQETQYF.

The rearrangement joins TRBV6-5 to TRBJ2-7, with TRBD2 matching over 12 bases. J was trimmed by 1 base and V by 2 bases; bases with no gene match: 0. The CDR3 runs 15 residues. In germline, CDR1 is MNHEY, CDR2 SVGAGI. The CDR3 DNA is TGTGCCAGCAGTTACACTAGCGGGGGGTCCTACGAGCAGTACTTC. It is translated as CASSYTSGGSYEQYF.

The table lists this clone with a count of one. This sequence joins TRBV11-2 and TRBJ2-1; 8 bases line up with TRBD2. Germline CDR1 is SGHAT and CDR2 is FQNNGV. V was clipped by 8 bases and J by 10 bases; unmatched bases: 10. The CDR3 contains 13 residues. In DNA form, the CDR3 reads TGTGCCAGCGGCGCGGGGGGCAGGCGAGAGCAGTTCTTC. Amino acids: CASGAGGRREQFF. The whole variable domain, remainder taken from reference TRBV11-2 and TRBJ2-1, is EAGVAQSPRYKIIEKRQSVAFWCNPISGHATLYWYQQILGQGPKLLIQFQNNGVVDDSQLPKDRFSAERLKGVDSTLKIQPAKLEDSAVYLCASGAGGRREQFFGPGTRLTVL.